The entry below gives a single T cell receptor (beta chain) sequence along with its context. This clone's antigen is unknown. No base-level quality is on record; no much larger clone is a single base apart. This specimen belongs to a study of blood T cell repertoires in COVID-19 (dated by TCRdb to about 2020). About the investigation overall: Samples covering the acute and convalescent phases of COVID-19 were provided by collaborators in the United States, Italy and Spain. The repertoires were released in a freely available public database meant as a resource for research on the immune response to SARS-CoV-2. Samples came from the ongoing ImmuneRACE study (first 160 participants) plus 1,254 subjects from 6 global collaborators. Sample metadata almost always included a de-identified subject ID, COVID-19 status, age in years and sex. The prospective study material was composed of cDNA or gDNA derived from T cells, B-cell-depleted T cells, or PBMCs. Where HLA class I and class II types were available, the types were taken from metadata supplied by the sample provider, not from assay-based typing. Deeply sampled blood TCRbeta repertoires from subjects exposed to, actively infected with, or recovered from COVID-19 were included in the dataset.

The immunoSEQ Assay, a bias-controlled multiplex PCR, was used to amplify TCRbeta CDR3 regions from genomic DNA. As for how the authors treated the data: The number of nucleated cells in each sample was estimated by amplification of reference gene primers within the assay. To quantify the absolute abundance of each unique TCRbeta CDR3 rearrangement, sequence reads were collapsed and filtered. For each sample, productive Simpson clonality was calculated as the square root of Simpson's diversity index across productive rearrangements. TCRdb's version of the immuneACCESS table is confined to in-frame rearrangements and falls short of the full clone set. An unresolved V gene accounts for under half of the shortfall where checked; the remainder is of unknown origin. For V, J and clone size, that table is used; D and trimming come from the DNA. The sample table lists about 58,000 clones, 90% of them with a count of one. Clones ranked in the top ten supply about 12% of the sample.

The collaborating institutions used their own protocols to collect whole blood in K2EDTA tubes. Collaborator samples were shipped for TCRbeta analysis as frozen whole blood, isolated PBMCs, or DNA extracted from either sample type. General conclusions and limits of the study: The amount of clinical and demographic metadata varied by source and participant and was provided uncurated.

The CDR3 holds 13 amino acids from the cysteine to the phenylalanine. The DNA shown is the 39-base CDR3, in frame from base 1. Cut back by 6 bases and 9 bases, the V and J ends lie 16 bases apart. CDR1 and CDR2 were assigned from the germline V gene as SGHTA and FQGNSA. Sequences were obtained from peripheral blood. The V and J genes are TRBV7-2 and TRBJ2-3; 6 matching bases give a weak D call of TRBD1. The clonotype comes from a man in his sixties with active COVID-19. The CDR3 corresponds to CASSRDLRGTQYF. The nucleotides read TGTGCCAGCAGTCGGGACCTAAGGGGGACGCAGTATTTT.